The 5 T cell receptor beta chains presented below share a single source sample, sequenced in a study of blood T cell repertoires in COVID-19. Measured with immunoSEQ multiplex PCR; TCRdb has only the in-frame clones, and not every one. The sample lists around 210,000 clones, around nine tenths occurring once. Sequenced sample: peripheral blood. The receptor source for this set is a man between 18 and 35 years old with active or convalescent COVID-19.

In its sample, this clone was seen once. This chain uses TRBV19 with TRBJ1-4; 10 nucleotides match TRBD1. The V and J ends lost 5 bases and 8 bases, in that order; junction bases with no gene match: 5. The V gene's germline CDR1 is LNHDA and CDR2 SQIVND (reference sequence). The CDR3 length is 14 residues. Here the CDR3 DNA reads TGTGCCAGTAGTGAGACAGGGGGCATGGAAAAACTGTTTTTT. Translation: CASSETGGMEKLFF.

V gene TRBV6-2 or TRBV6-3 combines with J gene TRBJ1-5; 8 positions match TRBD1. This CDR3 spans 15 amino acids. Per germline, CDR1 MNHEY and CDR2 SVGEGT. V gave up 4 bases and J gave up 9 bases; unmatched junction bases: 11. The CDR3 reads CASSLIGQGIRPQHF. The CDR3 nucleotides are TGTGCCAGCAGTTTGATCGGACAGGGCATACGGCCCCAGCATTTT.

The chain couples TRBV6-5 to TRBJ1-2; TRBD1 aligns across 8 bases. J gave up 4 bases and V 3 bases, and 1 base lay outside the gene matches. The CDR3 extends over 13 amino acids. Germline lookup yields CDR1 MNHEY and CDR2 SVGAGI. CDR3 DNA: TGTGCCAGCAGTTATACAGGGGGCTATGGCTACACCTTC. Amino acid sequence: CASSYTGGYGYTF.

J is TRBJ1-6 and V is TRBV7-2; 9 bases map to TRBD1. Germline V gives CDR1 SGHTA, CDR2 FQGNSA. The J segment lost 5 bases and the V segment lost 5 bases, leaving 7 bases of the junction unmatched. This CDR3 comprises 16 residues. The CDR3 here is CASSAYRGPNNSPLHF. The CDR3 coding sequence is TGTGCCAGCAGCGCCTACAGGGGGCCCAATAATTCACCCCTCCACTTT.

The rearrangement links TRBV7-9 to TRBJ1-3, with 9 bases fitting TRBD1. The germline V gene has CDR1 SEHNR and CDR2 FQNEAQ (reference sequence). With V trimmed by 6 bases and J by 4 bases, 7 bases remained unmatched. This CDR3 comprises 15 residues. The CDR3 coding sequence is TGTGCCAGCAGGCTGACAGGGGGAGCAGGAAACACCATATATTTT. It translates to CASRLTGGAGNTIYF.